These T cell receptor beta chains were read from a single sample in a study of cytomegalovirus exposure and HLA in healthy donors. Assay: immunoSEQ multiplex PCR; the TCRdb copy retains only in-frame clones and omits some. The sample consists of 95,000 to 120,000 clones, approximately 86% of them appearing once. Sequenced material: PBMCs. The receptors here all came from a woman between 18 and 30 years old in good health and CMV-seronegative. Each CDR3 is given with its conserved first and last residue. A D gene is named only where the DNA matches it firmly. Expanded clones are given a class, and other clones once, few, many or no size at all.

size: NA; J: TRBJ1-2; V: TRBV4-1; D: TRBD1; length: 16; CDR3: CASSQDGQGADYGYTF; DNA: TGCGCCAGCAGCCAAGATGGTCAGGGGGCTGACTATGGCTACACCTTC
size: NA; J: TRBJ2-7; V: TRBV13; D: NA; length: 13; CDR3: CASSLDRSYEQYF; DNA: TGTGCCAGCAGCTTAGACCGGTCCTACGAGCAGTACTTC
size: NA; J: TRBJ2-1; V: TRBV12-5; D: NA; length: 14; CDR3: CASGLVPGYNEQFF; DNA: TGTGCTAGTGGTTTGGTACCAGGATACAATGAGCAGTTCTTC
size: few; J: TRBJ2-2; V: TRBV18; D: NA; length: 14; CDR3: CASSLARNTGELFF; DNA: TGTGCCAGCTCACTTGCCAGGAACACCGGGGAGCTGTTTTTT
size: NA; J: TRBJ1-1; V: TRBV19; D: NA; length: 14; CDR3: CASSMVGGNTEAFF; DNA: TGTGCCAGTAGTATGGTGGGGGGGAACACTGAAGCTTTCTTT
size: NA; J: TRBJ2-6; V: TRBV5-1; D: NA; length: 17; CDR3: CASSPRGASSGANVLTF; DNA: TGCGCCAGCAGCCCCCGCGGCGCGTCCTCTGGGGCCAACGTCCTGACTTTC
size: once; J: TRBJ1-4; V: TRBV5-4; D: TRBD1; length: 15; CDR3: CASSLRGQGYEKLFF; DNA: TGTGCCAGCAGCTTGCGGGGACAGGGCTATGAAAAACTGTTTTTT
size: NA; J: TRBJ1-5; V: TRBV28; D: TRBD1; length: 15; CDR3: CASSSGQGAYQPQHF; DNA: TGTGCCAGCAGTTCGGGACAGGGGGCTTATCAGCCCCAGCATTTT
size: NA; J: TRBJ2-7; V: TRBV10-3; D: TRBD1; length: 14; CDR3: CAITPGTGVPEQYF; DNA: TGTGCCATCACCCCCGGGACAGGGGTCCCCGAGCAGTACTTC
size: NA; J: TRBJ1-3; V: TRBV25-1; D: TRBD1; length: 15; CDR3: CASTSGGTPGNTIYF; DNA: TGTGCCAGCACCTCAGGGGGGACTCCTGGAAACACCATATATTTT
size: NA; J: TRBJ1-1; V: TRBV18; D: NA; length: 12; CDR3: CASSPSGEEAFF; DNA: TGTGCCAGCTCACCATCAGGGGAGGAAGCTTTCTTT
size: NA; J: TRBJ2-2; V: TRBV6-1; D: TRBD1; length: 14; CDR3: CASSGQGATGELFF; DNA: TGTGCCAGCAGTGGCCAGGGGGCCACCGGGGAGCTGTTTTTT
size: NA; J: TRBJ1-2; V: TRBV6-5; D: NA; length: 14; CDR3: CASSYSKAQYGYTF; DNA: TGTGCCAGCAGTTACTCGAAAGCGCAGTATGGCTACACCTTC
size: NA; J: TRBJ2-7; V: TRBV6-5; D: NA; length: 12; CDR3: CASSYPGERQYF; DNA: TGTGCCAGCAGTTACCCCGGGGAGAGGCAGTACTTC
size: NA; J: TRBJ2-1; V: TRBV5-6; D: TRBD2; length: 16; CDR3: CASSGQGGGARDEQFF; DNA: TGTGCCAGCAGCGGTCAGGGCGGGGGGGCCCGTGATGAGCAGTTCTTC
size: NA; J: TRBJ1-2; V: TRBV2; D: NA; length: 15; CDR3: CASSPDQGSSYGYTF; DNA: TGTGCCAGCAGTCCCGATCAGGGGTCGAGCTATGGCTACACCTTC
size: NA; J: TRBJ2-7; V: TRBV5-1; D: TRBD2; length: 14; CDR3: CASSRGTSPYEQYF; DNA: TGCGCCAGCAGCCGCGGGACTAGCCCCTACGAGCAGTACTTC